What follows are 6 T cell receptor beta chains derived from one specimen sequenced in a study of control samples from healthy donors and cancer patients. Assay: immunoSEQ multiplex PCR; the TCRdb copy retains only in-frame clones and omits some. The sample includes approximately 130,000 clones, about nine tenths seen only once; the top ten take around 8.7%. The sample comprised blood. Every receptor here comes from a man in his forties or fifties in good health.

For the CDR3, the DNA is TGCGCCAGCAGCCAAGGGCAGGGAGGTTCGTATGGCTACACCTTC. Translated, it gives CASSQGQGGSYGYTF. The rearrangement uses TRBV4-1 and TRBJ1-2, with D tentatively TRBD1 (5 bases). Germline CDR1 MGHRA, CDR2 YSYEKL. The V and J ends lost 1 base and 5 bases respectively, with 14 bases between them. This CDR3 is built from 15 residues.

This chain joins TRBV29-1 and TRBJ1-1; 8 bases are a match to TRBD1. Germline values: CDR1 SQVTM, CDR2 ANQGSEA. Losses at the gene ends were 8 bases for V and 6 bases for J; bases not matched to a gene: 8. The CDR3 sequence is 12 residues long. This chain's CDR3 is CSSQGTGPEAFF. CDR3 nucleotides: TGCAGCTCCCAGGGGACAGGCCCTGAAGCTTTCTTT.

The chain uses TRBV4-1 and TRBJ2-7, with a weak D call TRBD2 (6 bases). Between the trimmed V and J ends, which lost 5 bases and 3 bases, there was a span of 14 bases. The CDR3 length is 14 residues. Per the germline V gene, CDR1 is MGHRA and CDR2 is YSYEKL. CDR3 in DNA: TGCGCCAGCAGCTCAAGGACTACCCTCTACGAGCAGTACTTC. It is translated as CASSSRTTLYEQYF.

The chain joins TRBV9 to TRBJ2-2; D is perhaps TRBD1 (5 bases). Germline V lookup: CDR1 SGDLS, CDR2 YYNGEE. The CDR3 is 17 residues long. V lost 1 base, J lost 0 bases, and 13 bases lay in between. The CDR3 sequence: CASSVRDSESNTGELFF. The CDR3, as DNA: TGTGCCAGCAGCGTACGCGACAGCGAATCGAACACCGGGGAGCTGTTTTTT.

A word on this clone: The final CDR3 position lacks the conserved phenylalanine or tryptophan, pointing to a likely read error. It is unclear where the CDR3 begins or ends on the DNA, so no DNA is shown, and the CDR3 is as TCRdb lists it. The chain recombines TRBV5-6 with TRBJ2-7; TRBD1 was called by the table and not checked on the DNA. The CDR3 is 13 residues long, ends included. From germline, CDR1 is SGHDT and CDR2 YYEEEE. The CDR3 region is CASSIGEAGQGLY.

In its sample, this clone was seen a few times. Other DNA sequences in the sample encode the same CDR3. The chain uses TRBV5-1 and TRBJ1-2, with unresolved D. This CDR3 comprises 14 residues. V was clipped by 4 bases and J by 2 bases, with 12 bases between them. Per the germline V gene, CDR1 is SGHRS and CDR2 is YFSETQ. The CDR3, as DNA: TGCGCCAGCAGCCCCTGGACGGGGAACTATGGCTACACCTTC. Residues: CASSPWTGNYGYTF.